The 26 T cell receptor beta chains below were found in one sample sequenced in a study of PD-1 blockade in classical Hodgkin lymphoma. Method: immunoSEQ multiplex PCR; TCRdb's copy keeps in-frame clones and lacks some. The top ten clones hold approximately 8% of a sample with tens of thousands of clones, about 92% of them seen once. Each patient experienced a relapse that followed autologous stem cell transplantation, and brentuximab vedotin exposure varied. Sequenced material: peripheral blood mononuclear cells (PBMCs), taken at baseline. The receptors come from a human donor with classical Hodgkin lymphoma.

This chain links TRBV13 with TRBJ2-7, with TRBD2 identical over 12 bases. Germline trimming cut 4 bases from V and 4 bases from J; bases unmatched to any gene: 2. The germline CDR1 and CDR2 sequences are PRHDT and FYEKMQ (reference sequence). The CDR3 is 14 residues long. The CDR3 coding sequence is TGTGCCAGCAGCTCCGGGACTAGCGGGTACGAGCAGTACTTC. This codes for CASSSGTSGYEQYF.

This chain joins TRBV28 and TRBJ1-1; weak D call: TRBD1 (5 bases). V dropped 11 bases and J dropped 9 bases, with 19 bases sitting between them. The CDR3 loop spans 12 amino acids. Germline V gene sequence: CDR1 MDHEN, CDR2 SYDVKM. CDR3 in amino acids: CAGQVVGGKAFF. The CDR3 region has the DNA TGTGCCGGCCAGGTCGTGGGGGGAAAAGCTTTCTTT. The whole variable domain, remainder taken from reference TRBV28 and TRBJ1-1, is DVKVTQSSRYLVKRTGEKVFLECVQDMDHENMFWYRQDPGLGLRLIYFSYDVKMKEKGDIPEGYSVSREKKERFSLILESASTNQTSMYLCAGQVVGGKAFFGQGTRLTVV.

The chain has TRBV7-7 and TRBJ2-3, with a weak D call TRBD2 (5 bases). This CDR3 is 15 amino acids long. Trimming cost V 4 bases and J 0 bases, with 11 bases left between them. Germline assignment: CDR1 SSHAT and CDR2 FNYEAQ (reference sequence). The CDR3 protein is CASSYAPGSTDTQYF. CDR3 sequence (DNA): TGTGCCAGCAGCTATGCCCCGGGGAGCACAGATACGCAGTATTTT. Full variable domain (remainder filled in from reference TRBV7-7 and TRBJ2-3): GAGVSQSPRYKVTKRGQDVTLRCDPISSHATLYWYQQALGQGPEFLTYFNYEAQPDKSGLPSDRFSAERPEGSISTLTIQRTEQRDSAMYRCASSYAPGSTDTQYFGPGTRLTVL.

This clone was seen only once. The rearrangement joins TRBV7-2 to TRBJ1-1; D call uncertain. Germline values: CDR1 SGHTA, CDR2 FQGNSA. The CDR3 covers 13 residues. V dropped 5 bases and J dropped 0 bases, with 7 bases sitting between them. The CDR3 protein is CASSPFMNTEAFF. The CDR3 bases are TGTGCCAGCAGCCCTTTTATGAACACTGAAGCTTTCTTT. Together with reference TRBV7-2 and TRBJ1-1, the CDR3 gives the full variable domain: GAGVSQSPSNKVTEKGKDVELRCDPISGHTALYWYRQSLGQGLEFLIYFQGNSAPDKSGLPSDRFSAERTGGSVSTLTIQRTQQEDSAVYLCASSPFMNTEAFFGQGTRLTVV.

The chain recombines TRBV7-9 with TRBJ2-5; TRBD1 matches 10 bases. CDR3 length: 15 residues. The V and J ends lost 4 bases and 5 bases, in that order; junction bases with no gene match: 7. CDR1 is SEHNR and CDR2 is FQNEAQ in the germline V gene (reference sequence). The CDR3 region is CASSSGTGVRETQYF. Written as DNA, the CDR3 is TGTGCCAGCAGCTCAGGGACAGGGGTACGGGAGACCCAGTACTTC.

The chain links TRBV29-1 to TRBJ2-3; 13 bases are a match to TRBD2. Trimming removed 7 bases from V and 0 bases from J; junction bases left unmatched: 19. Germline CDR1 is SQVTM and CDR2 is ANQGSEA. The length of the CDR3 is 20 residues. The CDR3 here is CSAKQYVLTSGRASTDTQYF. As DNA, the CDR3 is TGCAGCGCAAAACAGTACGTACTTACTAGCGGGAGGGCCAGCACAGATACGCAGTATTTT.

The chain carries TRBV11-2 and TRBJ2-1; TRBD1 matches 11 bases. Germline CDR1 is SGHAT and CDR2 is FQNNGV. The CDR3 loop spans 16 amino acids. After removal of 1 base from V and 9 bases from J, the junction contained 8 bases not matched to a gene. In DNA form, the CDR3 reads TGTGCCAGCAGCTTAGTTAGGGACAGGGGGGGAGGTGAGCAGTTCTTC. Residues: CASSLVRDRGGGEQFF. The full variable domain, its missing parts supplied by reference TRBV11-2 and TRBJ2-1, is EAGVAQSPRYKIIEKRQSVAFWCNPISGHATLYWYQQILGQGPKLLIQFQNNGVVDDSQLPKDRFSAERLKGVDSTLKIQPAKLEDSAVYLCASSLVRDRGGGEQFFGPGTRLTVL.

This sequence joins TRBV5-1 and TRBJ2-7, with a weak D call TRBD2 (7 bases). Germline V lookup: CDR1 SGHRS, CDR2 YFSETQ. V was pared by 0 bases and J by 6 bases, with 28 bases between. The CDR3 sequence is 19 residues long. The CDR3 here is CASSLAQIFGGPGNFEQYF. The CDR3 coding sequence is TGCGCCAGCAGCTTGGCACAGATTTTCGGGGGGCCCGGGAACTTCGAGCAGTACTTC.

The chain employs TRBV6-5 and TRBJ1-1, with D perhaps TRBD1 (5 bases). The CDR3 sequence is 14 residues long. The germline CDR1 and CDR2 sequences are MNHEY and SVGAGI. The V and J ends lost 2 bases and 6 bases respectively, with 13 bases between them. CDR3 amino acids: CASSYEGTGAEAFF. CDR3 coding DNA: TGTGCCAGCAGTTACGAGGGGACGGGGGCTGAAGCTTTCTTT.

V gene TRBV27 combines with J gene TRBJ1-5, with 8 nucleotides matching TRBD1. After removal of 2 bases from V and 4 bases from J, the junction contained 10 bases not matched to a gene. The CDR3 totals 17 residues. The germline V gene has CDR1 MNHEY and CDR2 SMNVEV (reference sequence). The CDR3 loop is CASSLTPTGEGNQPQHF. CDR3 nucleotides: TGTGCCAGCAGTTTAACCCCGACAGGGGAGGGGAATCAGCCCCAGCATTTT.

V and J are TRBV18 and TRBJ1-1; 7 bases are a match to TRBD1. This CDR3 spans 13 amino acids. The junction had 5 bases not matched to a gene; V was cut back by 0 bases and J by 10 bases. Germline lookup yields CDR1 KGHSH and CDR2 LQKENI. The CDR3 DNA reads TGTGCCAGCTCACCACCCGGACAGGCGATAGCTTTCTTT. This encodes CASSPPGQAIAFF. The whole variable domain, remainder taken from reference TRBV18 and TRBJ1-1, is NAGVMQNPRHLVRRRGQEARLRCSPMKGHSHVYWYRQLPEEGLKFMVYLQKENIIDESGMPKERFSAEFPKEGPSILRIQQVVRGDSAAYFCASSPPGQAIAFFGQGTRLTVV.

The V call is TRBV2, the J call TRBJ2-6, with 9 bases fitting TRBD1. Germline V gene lookup returns CDR1 SNHLY and CDR2 FYNNEI. CDR3 length: 16 residues. V shed 6 bases, J shed 0 bases, and the junction held 3 bases outside the gene matches. CDR3 sequence reads: CASRGQGGSGANVLTF. The CDR3 region has the DNA TGTGCCAGCAGGGGACAGGGCGGCTCTGGGGCCAACGTCCTGACTTTC. The complete variable domain, with remaining parts taken from reference TRBV2 and TRBJ2-6, reads EPEVTQTPSHQVTQMGQEVILRCVPISNHLYFYWYRQILGQKVEFLVSFYNNEISEKSEIFDDQFSVERPDGSNFTLKIRSTKLEDSAMYFCASRGQGGSGANVLTFGAGSRLTVL.

The chain has TRBV27 and TRBJ1-5; D is unclear. The CDR3 is made up of 13 amino acids. CDR1 is MNHEY and CDR2 is SMNVEV in the germline V gene (reference sequence). V was shortened by 8 bases and J by 0 bases, with 8 bases between the two germline ends. As DNA, the CDR3 is TGTGCCAGCCGACTTTATAGCAATCAGCCCCAGCATTTT. It codes for CASRLYSNQPQHF.

V usage is TRBV5-1 and J usage is TRBJ2-7; TRBD1 or TRBD2 may be the D gene (6 bases each). The germline V gene has CDR1 SGHRS and CDR2 YFSETQ. Trimming pared 4 bases from V and 6 bases from J, leaving 14 bases between. This CDR3 has 13 amino acids. CDR3 residues: CASSLRGEAEQYF. The CDR3, as DNA: TGCGCCAGCAGCCTGAGGGGGGAAGCCGAGCAGTACTTC.

The V call is TRBV19, the J call TRBJ1-1; a weak D match, TRBD1 (6 bases). Deletions cut 3 bases from V and 6 bases from J, with 26 bases between. The length of the CDR3 is 18 residues. Germline V gene data show CDR1 as LNHDA and CDR2 as SQIVND (reference sequence). The CDR3 sequence is CASSIGGGEGRRFSEAFF. In DNA form, the CDR3 reads TGTGCCAGTAGTATTGGAGGGGGGGAAGGCCGTCGATTCTCTGAAGCTTTCTTT.

The V gene is TRBV5-1, the J gene TRBJ2-5; 10 bases are shared with TRBD2. CDR3 length: 18 residues. V shed 2 bases and J 1 base; nucleotides not matched to a gene: 11. The germline V gene has CDR1 SGHRS and CDR2 YFSETQ. The CDR3 DNA reads as TGCGCCAGCAGCTTAGCGGGACTAGCGTACAACCCCCAAGAGACCCAGTACTTC. It translates to CASSLAGLAYNPQETQYF. Variable domain in full (rest from reference TRBV5-1 and TRBJ2-5): KAGVTQTPRYLIKTRGQQVTLSCSPISGHRSVSWYQQTPGQGLQFLFEYFSETQRNKGNFPGRFSGRQFSNSRSEMNVSTLELGDSALYLCASSLAGLAYNPQETQYFGPGTRLLVL.

This clone has only one observation. This sequence joins TRBV2 and TRBJ2-7; 10 nucleotides match TRBD1. This CDR3 contains 13 residues. V gave up 8 bases and J gave up 2 bases; unmatched junction bases: 3. Germline CDR1 reads SNHLY; CDR2 reads FYNNEI. Here the CDR3 reads CASGTGVPYEQYF. DNA for the CDR3: TGTGCCAGCGGGACAGGGGTACCCTACGAGCAGTACTTC.

This chain joins TRBV13 and TRBJ2-1; D is undetermined. V dropped 4 bases and J dropped 2 bases, with 0 bases sitting between them. The germline CDR1 and CDR2 sequences are PRHDT and FYEKMQ (reference sequence). The CDR3 is made up of 11 amino acids. The CDR3 nucleotides read TGTGCCAGCAGCTCCTACAATGAGCAGTTCTTC. Translating gives CASSSYNEQFF.

The chain combines TRBV6-1 with TRBJ2-1; D remains ambiguous. CDR1 is MNHNS, CDR2 SASEGT, per germline. The CDR3 has 15 residues. Deletions cut 0 bases from V and 4 bases from J, with 10 bases between. The DNA of the CDR3 is TGTGCCAGCAGTGAAGCGAGTTGGCGGTACAATGAGCAGTTCTTC. This translates into CASSEASWRYNEQFF.

The V gene is TRBV19, the J gene TRBJ1-1; D unresolved. Trimming took 7 bases from V and 0 from J, leaving 9 bases between them. Germline CDR1 LNHDA, CDR2 SQIVND (reference sequence). The CDR3 has 13 residues. The CDR3 sequence: CASNLGMNTEAFF. CDR3 nucleotides: TGTGCCAGTAATCTGGGAATGAACACTGAAGCTTTCTTT. The full variable domain, in which reference TRBV19 and TRBJ1-1 provide the parts outside the CDR3, is DGGITQSPKYLFRKEGQNVTLSCEQNLNHDAMYWYRQDPGQGLRLIYYSQIVNDFQKGDIAEGYSVSREKKESFPLTVTSAQKNPTAFYLCASNLGMNTEAFFGQGTRLTVV.

This clone was counted once. The chain recombines TRBV7-3 with TRBJ2-1; TRBD1 might be the D (6 bases). Trimming removed 5 bases from V and 5 bases from J, with 10 bases in between. Germline CDR1 and CDR2: SGHTA and FQGTGA. The CDR3 spans 13 residues. CDR3 sequence: CASSGDNDNEQFF. The CDR3 region has the DNA TGTGCCAGCAGCGGGGACAATGACAATGAGCAGTTCTTC. Looking up the rest from reference TRBV7-3 and TRBJ2-1 gives the full variable domain: GAGVSQTPSNKVTEKGKYVELRCDPISGHTALYWYRQSLGQGPEFLIYFQGTGAADDSGLPNDRFFAVRPEGSVSTLKIQRTERGDSAVYLCASSGDNDNEQFFGPGTRLTVL.

The V call is TRBV14, the J call TRBJ1-1; tentative D call: TRBD1 (6 bases). Between the trimmed V and J ends, which lost 3 bases and 5 bases, there was a span of 13 bases. Germline V lookup: CDR1 SGHDN, CDR2 FVKESK. The CDR3 has 14 residues. The CDR3 DNA is TGTGCCAGCAGCCACCGGGGGGCCAATACTGAAGCTTTCTTT. Translating it yields CASSHRGANTEAFF. Drawing the rest from reference TRBV14 and TRBJ1-1, the complete variable domain is EAGVTQFPSHSVIEKGQTVTLRCDPISGHDNLYWYRRVMGKEIKFLLHFVKESKQDESGMPNNRFLAERTGGTYSTLKVQPAELEDSGVYFCASSHRGANTEAFFGQGTRLTVV.

This sequence joins TRBV6-6 and TRBJ2-1; no clear D gene. Trimming took 0 bases from V and 0 from J, leaving 9 bases between them. The CDR3 is made up of 16 amino acids. Germline V CDR1 and CDR2: MNHNY, SVGAGI (reference sequence). CDR3 amino acids: CASSYSLQSSYNEQFF. In DNA form, the CDR3 reads TGTGCCAGCAGTTACTCTCTCCAGAGCTCCTACAATGAGCAGTTCTTC.

The chain recombines TRBV27 with TRBJ1-4, with 10 positions matching TRBD1. The ends lost 6 bases at V and 8 bases at J; junction bases unmatched: 6. Germline-derived CDR1 and CDR2 are MNHEY and SMNVEV (reference sequence). The CDR3 is made up of 14 amino acids. The CDR3 reads CASSGTGVGEKLFF. CDR3 DNA sequence: TGTGCCAGCAGCGGGACAGGGGTAGGCGAAAAACTGTTTTTT.

The chain joins TRBV4-1 to TRBJ2-2, with 7 bases aligning to TRBD2. The germline V gene has CDR1 MGHRA and CDR2 YSYEKL. Trimming removed 7 bases from V and 5 bases from J; junction bases left unmatched: 7. This CDR3 has 14 amino acids. CDR3 bases: TGCGCCAGCACCGTAGCGGGTGGGACCGGGGAGCTGTTTTTT. Translation: CASTVAGGTGELFF.

This clone was detected once. V is TRBV18 and J is TRBJ2-7; TRBD1 might be the D (5 bases). Between the trimmed V and J ends, which lost 2 bases and 0 bases, there was a span of 14 bases. This CDR3 has 16 amino acids. CDR1 and CDR2 (germline): KGHSH, LQKENI. The DNA of the CDR3 is TGTGCCAGCTCACCAGGGGTCGGACATTTCTCCTACGAGCAGTACTTC. This encodes CASSPGVGHFSYEQYF.